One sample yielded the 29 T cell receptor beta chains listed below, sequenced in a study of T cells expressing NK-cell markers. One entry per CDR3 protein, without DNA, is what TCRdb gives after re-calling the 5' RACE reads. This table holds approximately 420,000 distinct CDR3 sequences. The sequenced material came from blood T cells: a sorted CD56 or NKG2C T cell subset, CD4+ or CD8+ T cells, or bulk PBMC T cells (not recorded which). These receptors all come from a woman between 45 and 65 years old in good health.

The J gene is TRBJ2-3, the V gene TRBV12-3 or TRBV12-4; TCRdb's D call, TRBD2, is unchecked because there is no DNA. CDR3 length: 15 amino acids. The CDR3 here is CASSFVGGPLNTQYF.

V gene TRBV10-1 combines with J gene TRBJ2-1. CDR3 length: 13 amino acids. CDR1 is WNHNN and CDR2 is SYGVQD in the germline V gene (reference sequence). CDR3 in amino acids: CASSLTIYNEQFF.

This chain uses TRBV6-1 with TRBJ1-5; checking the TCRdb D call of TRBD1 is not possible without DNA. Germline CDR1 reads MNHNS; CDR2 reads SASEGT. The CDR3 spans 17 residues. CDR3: CASSARLGGQVSQPQHF.

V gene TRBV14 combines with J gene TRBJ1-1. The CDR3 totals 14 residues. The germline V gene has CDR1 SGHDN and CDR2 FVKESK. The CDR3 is CASSEDWANTEAFF.

The chain's CDR3 is CASSLGVGSNEQFF. V is TRBV12-3 or TRBV12-4 and J is TRBJ2-1. The CDR3 runs 14 residues.

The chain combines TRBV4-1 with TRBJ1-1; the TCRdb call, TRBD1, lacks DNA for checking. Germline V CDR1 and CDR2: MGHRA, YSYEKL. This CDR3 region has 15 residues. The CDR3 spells CASSQVLTGTSVAFF.

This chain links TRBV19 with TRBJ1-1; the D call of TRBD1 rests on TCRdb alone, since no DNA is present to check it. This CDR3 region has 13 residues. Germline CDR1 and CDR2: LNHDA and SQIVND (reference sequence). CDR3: CASSARRNTEAFF. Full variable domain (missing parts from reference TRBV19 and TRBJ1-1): DGGITQSPKYLFRKEGQNVTLSCEQNLNHDAMYWYRQDPGQGLRLIYYSQIVNDFQKGDIAEGYSVSREKKESFPLTVTSAQKNPTAFYLCASSARRNTEAFFGQGTRLTVV.

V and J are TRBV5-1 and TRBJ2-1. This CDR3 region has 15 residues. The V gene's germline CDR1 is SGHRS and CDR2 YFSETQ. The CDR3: CASSLAGKQSNEQFF.

The CDR3 reads CASSLDNRVTGELFF. V and J are TRBV12-3 or TRBV12-4 and TRBJ2-2; TCRdb selects TRBD1, and the lack of DNA leaves this call unchecked. This CDR3 spans 15 amino acids.

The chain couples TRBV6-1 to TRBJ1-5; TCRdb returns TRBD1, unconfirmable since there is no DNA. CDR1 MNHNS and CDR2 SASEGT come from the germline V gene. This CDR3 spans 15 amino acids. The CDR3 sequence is CASSESAGGDQPQHF.

The CDR3 sequence is CASSYGTGSPYEQYF. The chain carries TRBV6-5 and TRBJ2-7; absent DNA, TCRdb's TRBD1 call cannot be checked. The CDR3 sequence is 15 residues long. Germline lookup yields CDR1 MNHEY and CDR2 SVGAGI.

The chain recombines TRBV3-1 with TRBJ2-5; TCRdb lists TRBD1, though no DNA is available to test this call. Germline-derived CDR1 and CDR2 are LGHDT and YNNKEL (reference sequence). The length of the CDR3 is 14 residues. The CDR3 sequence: CASSPGTTLPTQYF.

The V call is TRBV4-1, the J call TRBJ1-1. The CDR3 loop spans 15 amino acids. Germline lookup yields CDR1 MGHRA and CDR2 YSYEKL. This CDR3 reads CASSQGLSMNTEAFF.

Here the CDR3 reads CASSWTVQNEKLFF. The V call is TRBV7-8, the J call TRBJ1-4. There are 14 residues in the CDR3. Germline CDR1 is SGHVS and CDR2 is FQNEAQ.

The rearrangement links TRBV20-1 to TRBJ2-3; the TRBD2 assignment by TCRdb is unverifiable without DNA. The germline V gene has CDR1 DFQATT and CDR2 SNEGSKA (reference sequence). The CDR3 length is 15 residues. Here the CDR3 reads CSARKATTSTDTQYF.

CDR3 amino acids: CSHSNPHSTDTQYF. The rearrangement uses TRBV20-1 and TRBJ2-3. The CDR3 has 14 residues. Germline assignment: CDR1 DFQATT and CDR2 SNEGSKA (reference sequence).

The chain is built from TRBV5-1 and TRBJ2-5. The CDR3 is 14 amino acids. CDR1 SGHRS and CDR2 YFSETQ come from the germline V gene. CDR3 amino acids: CASSLMTPRETQYF.

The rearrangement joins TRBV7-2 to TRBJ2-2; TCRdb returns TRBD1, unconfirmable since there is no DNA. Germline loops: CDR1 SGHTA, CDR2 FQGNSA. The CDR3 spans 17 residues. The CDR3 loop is CASSSHRDRVNTGELFF.

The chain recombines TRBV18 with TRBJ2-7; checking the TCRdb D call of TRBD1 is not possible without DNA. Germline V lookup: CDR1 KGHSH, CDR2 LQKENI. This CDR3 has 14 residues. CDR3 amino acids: CASSPMVGDGEQYF.

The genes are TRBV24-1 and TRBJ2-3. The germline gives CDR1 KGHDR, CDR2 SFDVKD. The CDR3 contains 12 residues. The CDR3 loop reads CATSDLGDTQYF.

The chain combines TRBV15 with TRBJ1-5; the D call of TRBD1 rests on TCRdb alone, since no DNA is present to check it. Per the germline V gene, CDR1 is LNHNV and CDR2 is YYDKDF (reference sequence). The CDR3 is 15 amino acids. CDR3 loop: CATSRDQTVGRPQHF.

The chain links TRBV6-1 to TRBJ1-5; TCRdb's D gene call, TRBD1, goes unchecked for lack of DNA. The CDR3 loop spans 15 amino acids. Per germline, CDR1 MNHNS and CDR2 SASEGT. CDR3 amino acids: CASSGIRVLNQPQHF.

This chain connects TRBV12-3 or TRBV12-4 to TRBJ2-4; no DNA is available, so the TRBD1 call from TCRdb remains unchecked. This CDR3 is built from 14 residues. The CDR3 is CASSTYRGQNIQYF.

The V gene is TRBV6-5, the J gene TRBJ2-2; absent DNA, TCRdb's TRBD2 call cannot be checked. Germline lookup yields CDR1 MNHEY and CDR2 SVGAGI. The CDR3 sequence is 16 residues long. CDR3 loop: CASRYRTSANTGELFF.

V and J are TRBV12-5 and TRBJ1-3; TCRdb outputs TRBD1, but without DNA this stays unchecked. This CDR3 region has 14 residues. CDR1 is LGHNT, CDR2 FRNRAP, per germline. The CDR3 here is CASGRRVSGNTIYF. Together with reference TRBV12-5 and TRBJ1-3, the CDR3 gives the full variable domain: DARVTQTPRHKVTEMGQEVTMRCQPILGHNTVFWYRQTMMQGLELLAYFRNRAPLDDSGMPKDRFSAEMPDATLATLKIQPSEPRDSAVYFCASGRRVSGNTIYFGEGSWLTVV.

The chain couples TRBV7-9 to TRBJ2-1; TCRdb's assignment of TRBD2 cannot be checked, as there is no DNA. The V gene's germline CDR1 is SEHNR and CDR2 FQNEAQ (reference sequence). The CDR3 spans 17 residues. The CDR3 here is CASSPPGAGGGGDEQFF.

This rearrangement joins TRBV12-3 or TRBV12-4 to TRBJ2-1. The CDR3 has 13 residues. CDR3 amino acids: CASSFLGFDLQFF.

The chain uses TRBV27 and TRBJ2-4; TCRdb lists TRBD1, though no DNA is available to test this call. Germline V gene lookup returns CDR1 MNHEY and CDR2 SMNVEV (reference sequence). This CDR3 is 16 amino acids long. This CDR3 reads CASSHRPGVAKNIQYF.

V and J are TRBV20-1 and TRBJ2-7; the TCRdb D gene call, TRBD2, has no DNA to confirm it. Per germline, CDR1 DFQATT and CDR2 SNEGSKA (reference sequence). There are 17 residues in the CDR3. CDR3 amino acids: CSARGLRGSGRAGEQYF.